These 29 T cell receptor beta chains originate from one sample sequenced in a study of cytotoxic CD8 clonotypes in ibrutinib-treated CLL. Assay used: immunoSEQ multiplex PCR; TCRdb lists only in-frame clones, some missing. The data hold around 300,000 clones, with roughly 79% observed a single time. The sequenced sample was PBMCs, obtained before ibrutinib treatment. The receptors here all came from a human donor with chronic lymphocytic leukemia.

This chain uses TRBV6-1 with TRBJ2-7, with D maybe TRBD2 (5 bases). Germline V gene lookup returns CDR1 MNHNS and CDR2 SASEGT. Trimming pared 5 bases from V and 1 base from J, leaving 15 bases between. The CDR3 sequence is 15 residues long. This CDR3 reads CASSWSAGQSYEQYF. The CDR3 coding sequence is TGTGCCAGCAGTTGGTCGGCGGGTCAGTCCTACGAGCAGTACTTC.

This clone occurred a few times. V and J are TRBV18 and TRBJ2-7; 10 nucleotides line up with TRBD2. Germline V lookup: CDR1 KGHSH, CDR2 LQKENI. The trim removed 0 bases at V and 5 bases at J, leaving 4 bases unmatched. The CDR3 runs to 15 residues. CDR3 sequence: CASSPPLAGVNEQYF. The CDR3 coding sequence is TGTGCCAGCTCACCACCGCTAGCGGGAGTCAACGAGCAGTACTTC.

V and J are TRBV5-1 and TRBJ2-7; no clear D gene. Trimming took 2 bases from V and 0 from J, leaving 6 bases between them. Germline V gene sequence: CDR1 SGHRS, CDR2 YFSETQ. This CDR3 spans 13 amino acids. The CDR3 region is CASSFPSSYEQYF. CDR3 DNA: TGCGCCAGCAGCTTTCCGAGCTCCTACGAGCAGTACTTC.

The rearrangement links TRBV25-1 to TRBJ1-4, with D tentatively TRBD1 (6 bases). This CDR3 has 16 amino acids. The V end was cut by 0 bases, the J end by 7 bases, with 15 bases between. From germline, CDR1 is MGHDK and CDR2 SYGVNS. CDR3 in amino acids: CASSEYLLGGGEKLFF. The CDR3 DNA reads TGTGCCAGCAGTGAATATCTTTTGGGGGGCGGTGAAAAACTGTTTTTT.

The J gene is TRBJ2-2, the V gene TRBV4-1; no clear D. The germline V gene has CDR1 MGHRA and CDR2 YSYEKL. There are 14 residues in the CDR3. Trimming shortened V by 4 bases and J by 2 bases, and 8 bases separated the two germline ends. CDR3 in amino acids: CASSPNINTGELFF. As DNA, the CDR3 is TGCGCCAGCAGCCCCAACATTAACACCGGGGAGCTGTTTTTT.

This sequence joins TRBV7-2 and TRBJ1-2, with D possibly being TRBD1 (6 bases). Per the germline V gene, CDR1 is SGHTA and CDR2 is FQGNSA. Trimming shortened V by 5 bases and J by 6 bases, and 19 bases separated the two germline ends. This CDR3 region has 15 residues. In DNA form, the CDR3 reads TGTGCCAGCAGCCCTCGGGTGGGGGCGACGGATGGCTACACCTTC. Amino acids: CASSPRVGATDGYTF.

The J gene is TRBJ2-7, the V gene TRBV27, with 13 bases lining up with TRBD2. The CDR3 is 15 amino acids. CDR1 and CDR2 from the germline V gene are MNHEY and SMNVEV (reference sequence). V dropped 0 bases and J dropped 6; count of bases not matched to a gene: 2. This CDR3 is CASSLSGLAGFEQYF. The CDR3 DNA is TGTGCCAGCAGTTTATCGGGACTAGCGGGATTCGAGCAGTACTTC.

This chain uses TRBV7-6 with TRBJ1-2, with D perhaps matching TRBD1 (5 bases). CDR3 length: 15 amino acids. V lost 5 bases and J 6 bases, leaving 19 bases between the germline ends. In germline, CDR1 is SGHVS, CDR2 FNYEAQ. The CDR3: CASSLSTILGDGYTF. The DNA for the CDR3 is TGTGCCAGCAGCCTCTCCACGATTTTGGGGGATGGCTACACCTTC.

This chain links TRBV5-1 with TRBJ1-1, with D possibly being TRBD1 (5 bases). The V gene's germline CDR1 is SGHRS and CDR2 YFSETQ. Trimming took off 1 base at V and 0 bases at J, with 16 bases between the two ends. The CDR3 runs to 17 residues. The CDR3 sequence is CASSLKVGPGMNTEAFF. The DNA for the CDR3 is TGCGCCAGCAGCTTGAAGGTGGGACCGGGTATGAACACTGAAGCTTTCTTT.

The sample holds many counts of this clone. This chain joins TRBV30 and TRBJ2-6; TRBD1 agrees at 10 bases. The CDR3 runs to 16 residues. Germline CDR1 reads GTSNPN; CDR2 reads SVGIG (reference sequence). The V and J ends lost 4 bases and 3 bases, in that order; junction bases with no gene match: 6. The CDR3 DNA follows: TGTGCCTGGAAGAGACAGGGGGCGCGTGGGGCCAACGTCCTGACTTTC. Its translation is CAWKRQGARGANVLTF.

V usage is TRBV13 and J usage is TRBJ2-7; 9 bases agree with TRBD1. Losses at the gene ends were 5 bases for V and 6 bases for J; bases not matched to a gene: 20. The CDR3 totals 18 residues. Germline CDR1 PRHDT, CDR2 FYEKMQ (reference sequence). The CDR3 protein is CASSLNAGGQGLFAEQYF. The DNA for the CDR3 is TGTGCCAGCAGCCTAAATGCCGGGGGACAGGGTCTTTTCGCCGAGCAGTACTTC.

V usage is TRBV6-5 and J usage is TRBJ1-2; D gene uncertain. The CDR3 loop spans 13 amino acids. Germline loops: CDR1 MNHEY, CDR2 SVGAGI. With 7 bases removed from V and 7 bases from J, the gap between germline ends came to 16 bases. The CDR3: CASTHRQGRGYTF. CDR3 nucleotides: TGTGCCAGCACTCACCGACAAGGACGTGGCTACACCTTC.

The V call is TRBV4-1, the J call TRBJ2-3, with D possibly matching TRBD1 (5 bases). CDR3 size: 14 residues. Per germline, CDR1 MGHRA and CDR2 YSYEKL. Trimming shortened V by 2 bases and J by 3 bases, and 9 bases separated the two germline ends. The CDR3 nucleotides are TGCGCCAGCAGCCAACAGGGTAGTACAGATACGCAGTATTTT. Encoded protein: CASSQQGSTDTQYF.

The V gene is TRBV7-2, the J gene TRBJ2-7; the match to TRBD2 covers 9 bases. Germline assignment: CDR1 SGHTA and CDR2 FQGNSA. The CDR3 has 15 residues. V lost 2 bases, J lost 6 bases, and 8 bases stayed unmatched. CDR3: CASSLRRSGSPEQYF. The CDR3 DNA reads TGTGCCAGCAGCTTACGACGTAGCGGGAGCCCCGAGCAGTACTTC. Drawing the rest from reference TRBV7-2 and TRBJ2-7, the complete variable domain is GAGVSQSPSNKVTEKGKDVELRCDPISGHTALYWYRQSLGQGLEFLIYFQGNSAPDKSGLPSDRFSAERTGGSVSTLTIQRTQQEDSAVYLCASSLRRSGSPEQYFGPGTRLTVT.

This clone is a singleton in its sample. This chain joins TRBV2 and TRBJ2-7; TRBD1 matches at 7 bases. Germline CDR1 is SNHLY and CDR2 is FYNNEI. The V and J ends lost 10 bases and 7 bases, in that order; junction bases with no gene match: 13. The CDR3 sequence is 13 residues long. CDR3 bases: TGTGCCACACAGGGGCCGGCGGCGGATGAGCAGTACTTC. Translated: CATQGPAADEQYF.

The rearrangement uses TRBV30 and TRBJ2-5; D may be TRBD2 (6 bases). CDR3 size: 11 residues. The germline V and J ends were trimmed by 4 bases and 5 bases, with 8 bases remaining between them. Germline V gives CDR1 GTSNPN, CDR2 SVGIG (reference sequence). The CDR3 is CAWIGRETQYF. CDR3 coding DNA: TGTGCCTGGATTGGGAGGGAGACCCAGTACTTC.

The chain couples TRBV7-2 to TRBJ2-3; a weak D match, TRBD2 (5 bases). With 5 bases removed from V and 7 bases from J, the gap between germline ends came to 16 bases. Germline V CDR1 and CDR2: SGHTA, FQGNSA. CDR3 length: 14 residues. This CDR3 is CASSPKRSGYTQYF. CDR3 DNA: TGTGCCAGCAGCCCGAAGAGGTCGGGGTATACGCAGTATTTT.

V is TRBV9 and J is TRBJ1-1; D is possibly TRBD1 (5 bases). Germline CDR1 is SGDLS and CDR2 is YYNGEE. Trimming shortened V by 0 bases and J by 0 bases, and 9 bases separated the two germline ends. This CDR3 has 15 amino acids. The CDR3 protein is CASSVGGRVNTEAFF. CDR3 in DNA: TGTGCCAGCAGCGTAGGGGGCAGGGTGAACACTGAAGCTTTCTTT.

J is TRBJ1-1 and V is TRBV6-1; D not resolved. The germline V gene has CDR1 MNHNS and CDR2 SASEGT. The CDR3 length is 14 residues. Trimming took 2 bases from V and 0 from J, leaving 7 bases between them. The chain's CDR3 is CASSERGLNTEAFF. In nucleotides, the CDR3 is TGTGCCAGCAGTGAACGGGGTTTGAACACTGAAGCTTTCTTT.

The chain couples TRBV15 to TRBJ2-2; D uncertain. The CDR3 is 18 residues long. The V gene lost 5 bases and the J gene lost 0 bases, with 19 bases spanning the gap. Germline V lookup: CDR1 LNHNV, CDR2 YYDKDF (reference sequence). The CDR3 protein is CATSGLVHPGSNTGELFF. In DNA form, the CDR3 reads TGTGCCACCAGCGGCTTGGTGCATCCTGGCTCGAACACCGGGGAGCTGTTTTTT.

This clone was seen only once. The J gene is TRBJ1-2, the V gene TRBV5-4; maybe TRBD1 (5 bases). V lost 3 bases and J lost 4, with 13 bases in between. This CDR3 region has 14 residues. The germline CDR1 and CDR2 sequences are SGHNT and YYREEE (reference sequence). CDR3: CASSSPTVPYGYTF. In DNA, the CDR3 is TGTGCCAGCAGCTCACCGACAGTACCCTATGGCTACACCTTC.

J is TRBJ2-7 and V is TRBV7-6, with 11 bases that match TRBD2. V dropped 5 bases and J dropped 0; count of bases not matched to a gene: 6. The CDR3 extends over 16 amino acids. From germline, CDR1 is SGHVS and CDR2 FNYEAQ. CDR3 residues: CASSQGTSGSSYEQYF. As DNA, the CDR3 is TGTGCCAGCAGCCAAGGGACTAGCGGTTCCTCCTACGAGCAGTACTTC.

V and J are TRBV2 and TRBJ2-1; 13 nucleotides line up with TRBD2. This CDR3 has 14 residues. After removal of 6 bases from V and 9 bases from J, the junction contained 5 bases not matched to a gene. CDR1 SNHLY and CDR2 FYNNEI come from the germline V gene. CDR3 protein: CASRGLAGLSEQFF. The CDR3 DNA reads as TGTGCCAGCAGGGGACTAGCGGGATTGAGTGAGCAGTTCTTC.

The chain combines TRBV30 with TRBJ2-1; D ambiguous. The CDR3 runs to 14 residues. Germline V gives CDR1 GTSNPN, CDR2 SVGIG (reference sequence). Trimming took 2 bases from V and 8 from J, leaving 16 bases between them. DNA for the CDR3: TGTGCCTGGAGTAGAGGACCCCAACTCCATGAGCAGTTCTTC. It translates to CAWSRGPQLHEQFF.

The rearrangement joins TRBV9 to TRBJ2-1; weak D call: TRBD1 (6 bases). V gave up 0 bases and J gave up 5 bases, with 9 bases separating them. The CDR3 contains 14 residues. CDR1 and CDR2 (germline): SGDLS, YYNGEE. The CDR3 sequence: CASSVEGHNNEQFF. Here the CDR3 DNA reads TGTGCCAGCAGCGTAGAGGGACATAACAATGAGCAGTTCTTC.

The chain uses TRBV19 and TRBJ2-6; D not resolved. Deletions cut 5 bases from V and 0 bases from J, with 8 bases between. This CDR3 has 15 amino acids. Per germline, CDR1 LNHDA and CDR2 SQIVND (reference sequence). CDR3 bases: TGTGCCAGTAGTCCTGTATTCTCTGGGGCCAACGTCCTGACTTTC. Its translation is CASSPVFSGANVLTF.

The chain has TRBV7-9 and TRBJ2-1; 7 bases map to TRBD2. The CDR3 has 15 residues. Germline CDR1 SEHNR, CDR2 FQNEAQ (reference sequence). After removal of 1 base from V and 9 bases from J, the junction contained 9 bases not matched to a gene. The CDR3 DNA sequence: TGTGCCAGCAGCTTAGGAGGGACTACTTCGGGTGAGCAGTTCTTC. Amino acid sequence: CASSLGGTTSGEQFF.

The chain employs TRBV9 and TRBJ2-7; 8 bases match TRBD2. The V gene's germline CDR1 is SGDLS and CDR2 YYNGEE. The CDR3 extends over 16 amino acids. V trimming: 0 bases; J trimming: 6 bases; junction bases outside the gene matches: 11. In DNA, the CDR3 is TGTGCCAGCAGCGTAGGGGGAGCGGGAGTTTCTCTCGAGCAGTACTTC. This encodes CASSVGGAGVSLEQYF.

The V call is TRBV2, the J call TRBJ2-7; D perhaps matches TRBD1 (5 bases). This CDR3 spans 13 amino acids. The germline gives CDR1 SNHLY, CDR2 FYNNEI. Between the trimmed V and J ends, which lost 4 bases and 6 bases, there was a span of 13 bases. The chain's CDR3 is CASSVGPWGEQYF. The CDR3 DNA is TGTGCCAGCAGTGTGGGGCCTTGGGGCGAGCAGTACTTC.